Presented here are 14 T cell receptor beta chains from one specimen sequenced in a study of regulatory T cells in long-lasting Graves disease (dated by TCRdb to the early 2020s). To prepare the library, multiplex PCR was applied. TCRdb shows the sequencer as Illumina HiSeq 4000. iRepertoire HTBI primers and Arm-PCR amplification of CDR3 regions were used to construct TCR beta libraries. TCRdb trimmed public reads at Q25 via fastp, called clones via MiXCR and kept in-frame beta chains. Under each unique CDR3 protein, matching rows form one entry showing the most common genes and DNA. The sample table lists around 360,000 distinct CDR3 sequences, under 20% of them with a count of one. Clones ranked in the top ten supply around 20% of the sample. The time point label, read with the paper, signifies: newly diagnosed GD, antithyroid drugs for less than 3 months. For both TCR sequencing and RNA sequencing, RNA was extracted from PBMCs in TRIzol.

The same sample was also used in a study of T cells in Graves' hyperthyroidism and ophthalmopathy.

The source was peripheral blood mononuclear cells (PBMCs), collected at new diagnosis, from a patient treated with antithyroid drugs. These receptors all stem from a woman between 18 and 29 years old with Graves disease. Donor details come from another sample of the same person, matched by shared clones.

This clonotype occurred once. A read error is the likely source, as a far larger clone sits one nucleotide away. V usage is TRBV14 and J usage is TRBJ2-1; 7 bases line up with TRBD1. The CDR3 totals 17 residues. The V gene end was trimmed by 1 base and the J gene end by 4 bases; junction bases not matched to a gene: 10. Germline V gene data show CDR1 as SGHDN and CDR2 as FVKESK. The CDR3, as DNA: TGTGCCAGCAGCCAAGTTGGTATCCGGGACAGTTACAATGAGCAGTTCTTC. This encodes CASSQVGIRDSYNEQFF. Complete variable domain (other parts from reference TRBV14 and TRBJ2-1): EAGVTQFPSHSVIEKGQTVTLRCDPISGHDNLYWYRRVMGKEIKFLLHFVKESKQDESGMPNNRFLAERTGGTYSTLKVQPAELEDSGVYFCASSQVGIRDSYNEQFFGPGTRLTVL.

This clonotype was seen ten or more times. The chain uses TRBV19 and TRBJ1-5, with D maybe TRBD1 (5 bases). CDR3 length equals 16 residues. Trimming cost V 3 bases and J 1 base, with 13 bases left between them. From germline, CDR1 is LNHDA and CDR2 SQIVND (reference sequence). The CDR3 protein is CASSITRGTSNQPQHF. The CDR3 coding sequence is TGTGCCAGTAGTATCACTCGGGGGACCAGCAATCAGCCCCAGCATTTT.

This clonotype was seen once. This chain connects TRBV9 to TRBJ1-4; D gene unclear. Trimming took 3 bases from V and 7 from J, leaving 19 bases between them. The CDR3 consists of 16 residues. The germline CDR1 and CDR2 sequences are SGDLS and YYNGEE. CDR3 bases: TGTGCCAGCAGCGCCCGTTCGTTCGTCTCAAGTGAAAAACTGTTTTTT. Protein: CASSARSFVSSEKLFF.

Comment on this clonotype: Relative to the germline gene, one junction end is altered; a read error may explain this. The V gene is TRBV11-2, the J gene TRBJ2-2; D remains ambiguous. CDR1 and CDR2 from the germline V gene are SGHAT and FQNNGV. The length of the CDR3 is 16 residues. CDR3 DNA: TGTGCCAACAGCTCGAGACACATCCCGAACACCGGGGAGCTGTTTTTT. Encoded protein: CANSSRHIPNTGELFF.

There are a few counts of this clonotype. The CDR3 DNA reads TGCAGCATATGGACATCCGGCGTCACCGGGGAGCTGTTTTTT. The encoded protein is CSIWTSGVTGELFF. The rearrangement uses TRBV29-1 and TRBJ2-2; possibly TRBD1 for D (5 bases). The CDR3 has 14 amino acids. Trimming pared 8 bases from V and 4 bases from J, leaving 17 bases between. Germline CDR1 SQVTM, CDR2 ANQGSEA.

CDR3 DNA sequence: TGTGCCAGCAGACCAACGGGACGGAATAATTCACCCCTCCACTTT. Amino acid sequence: CASRPTGRNNSPLHF. The chain combines TRBV11-2 with TRBJ1-6; D possibly corresponds to TRBD1 (5 bases). The V end was cut by 6 bases, the J end by 5 bases, with 14 bases between. CDR1 is SGHAT and CDR2 is FQNNGV in the germline V gene. This CDR3 has 15 residues. Drawing the rest from reference TRBV11-2 and TRBJ1-6, the complete variable domain is EAGVAQSPRYKIIEKRQSVAFWCNPISGHATLYWYQQILGQGPKLLIQFQNNGVVDDSQLPKDRFSAERLKGVDSTLKIQPAKLEDSAVYLCASRPTGRNNSPLHFGNGTRLTVT.

About this clonotype itself: It is likely a read error, because the conserved phenylalanine at the end of the CDR3 is missing. The gene calls are TRBV12-3 or TRBV12-4 and TRBJ2-1; D possibly corresponds to TRBD2 (5 bases). V lost 6 bases, J lost 7 bases, and 16 bases lay in between. The CDR3 has 14 amino acids. CDR3 region: CASRPPGYTNEQFL. CDR3 nucleotide sequence: TGTGCCAGCAGACCTCCGGGATATACTAATGAGCAGTTCCTC.

This clonotype was seen more than once but under ten times. This chain's CDR3 is CASSQDMGNEQFF. The CDR3 nucleotides are TGTGCCAGCAGCCAAGATATGGGTAATGAGCAGTTCTTC. V gene TRBV4-2 combines with J gene TRBJ2-1; the D is unclear. Germline CDR1 and CDR2: LGHNA and YNFKEQ. The CDR3 runs 13 residues. The V end lost 0 bases, the J end lost 7 bases, and 7 bases lay between the germline ends.

This clonotype was picked up a small number of times. The chain carries TRBV6-1 and TRBJ2-1; 10 nucleotides match TRBD2. The length of the CDR3 is 15 residues. Looked up from germline, CDR1 is MNHNS and CDR2 is SASEGT. V was clipped by 2 bases and J by 4 bases; unmatched bases: 2. This CDR3 reads CASSEWTSGYNEQFF. The CDR3 DNA follows: TGTGCCAGCAGTGAATGGACTAGCGGATACAATGAGCAGTTCTTC.

At least ten counts were recorded for this clonotype. The V gene is TRBV2, the J gene TRBJ2-7; D assignment may be TRBD1 or TRBD2 (5 bases each). The CDR3 spans 12 residues. CDR1 and CDR2 from the germline V gene are SNHLY and FYNNEI. Trimming removed 11 bases from V and 1 base from J, with 12 bases in between. For the CDR3, the DNA is TGTGCCTCCGTTGAGGGGTCCTACGAGCAGTACTTC. Translated: CASVEGSYEQYF.

The chain carries TRBV7-3 and TRBJ2-4, with TRBD2 identical over 11 bases. This CDR3 is built from 17 residues. Germline trimming cut 5 bases from V and 0 bases from J; bases unmatched to any gene: 6. Germline CDR1 reads SGHTA; CDR2 reads FQGTGA. The CDR3 nucleotides read TGTGCCAGCAGCGTTAGCGGGGGGGCCGGAGCCAAAAACATTCAGTACTTC. This translates into CASSVSGGAGAKNIQYF.

The rearrangement joins TRBV5-1 to TRBJ2-3, with TRBD2 identical over 9 bases. Germline lookup yields CDR1 SGHRS and CDR2 YFSETQ. V shed 4 bases, J shed 0 bases, and the junction held 9 bases outside the gene matches. There are 17 residues in the CDR3. CDR3 region: CASSSQGTSHSTDTQYF. CDR3 bases: TGCGCCAGCAGCAGCCAAGGGACTAGCCACAGCACAGATACGCAGTATTTT.

This rearrangement joins TRBV7-2 to TRBJ2-3; 11 bases match TRBD2. With V trimmed by 1 base and J by 2 bases, 5 bases remained unmatched. Per germline, CDR1 SGHTA and CDR2 FQGNSA. The CDR3 is made up of 17 amino acids. CDR3: CASSLEGTSGITDTQYF. CDR3 DNA sequence: TGTGCCAGCAGCTTAGAAGGGACTAGCGGTATCACAGATACGCAGTATTTT.

A word on this clonotype: A read error is possible here, since a much larger clone lies one base away. The rearrangement links TRBV11-2 to TRBJ1-1; D call uncertain. There are 15 residues in the CDR3. Per germline, CDR1 SGHAT and CDR2 FQNNGV. CDR3 sequence reads: CASSLEPGANTEVFF. The CDR3, as DNA: TGTGCCAGCAGCTTAGAACCCGGAGCGAACACTGAAGTTTTCTTT.